This T cell receptor beta chain was obtained from a study of cytomegalovirus exposure and HLA in healthy donors. CDR3 size: 16 residues. Per the germline V gene, CDR1 is MGHRA and CDR2 is YSYEKL. J gave up 5 bases and V 0 bases, and 5 bases lay outside the gene matches. The data were produced by immunoSEQ multiplex PCR, yet TCRdb's version contains in-frame clones alone and is incomplete. The table has some 260,000 clones, 80% to 95% seen once; the top ten hold around 3.1%. The rearrangement joins TRBV4-1 to TRBJ2-4; 9 bases match TRBD1. This TCR was recovered from a woman aged 25-40 years in good health and CMV-seronegative. Material: PBMCs. The CDR3 DNA is TGCGCCAGCAGCCAAGATGATGGGACAGGGCAAAACATTCAGTACTTC. It codes for CASSQDDGTGQNIQYF.